This T cell receptor (beta chain) was obtained from a study of spatial heterogeneity in lung cancer. Time point of the sample: sample taken at primary tumor resection. The CDR3 spans 17 residues. Trimming took 4 bases from V and 5 from J; bases not matched to a gene: 15. TCRdb re-called the 5' RACE reads through MiXCR, storing one row per CDR3 protein. Of roughly 10,000 distinct CDR3 sequences in the sample, around 6% were seen once. Relative to its sample, this clonotype is medium-sized. The clonotype was recovered from a male donor with early-stage non-small cell lung cancer. Sequencing was performed on PBMCs, taken at surgery. The chain employs TRBV12-3 or TRBV12-4 and TRBJ2-7, with TRBD1 matching 9 bases. CDR3 DNA sequence: TGTGCCAGCAGTTCCCTGGGGACAGGGTATACTTCGGACGAGCAGTACTTC. The encoded protein is CASSSLGTGYTSDEQYF.